What follows are 22 T cell receptor beta chains derived from one specimen sequenced in a study of T cells in Graves' hyperthyroidism and ophthalmopathy. The source material, RNA transcripts, was used to amplify TCR beta CDR3 regions. Using the HTBI primer set, a first-round RT-PCR was run on the TCR CDR3. TCRdb redid the calling of the multiplex PCR reads with MiXCR, one entry per CDR3 protein. There are about 270,000 distinct CDR3 sequences in the sample; about 15% occur only once, and around 30% lies in the top ten. The specimen was blood. These receptors were taken from a woman in her forties or fifties with Graves' hyperthyroidism that later progressed to Graves' ophthalmopathy.

This clonotype was counted a few times. This chain joins TRBV4-2 and TRBJ2-5, with TRBD1 identical over 7 bases. CDR1 LGHNA and CDR2 YNFKEQ come from the germline V gene. The ends lost 1 base at V and 3 bases at J; junction bases unmatched: 5. This CDR3 spans 15 amino acids. CDR3 bases: TGTGCCAGCAGCCAAGGGGGACAGACTAAAGAGACCCAGTACTTC. Translation: CASSQGGQTKETQYF.

This chain connects TRBV4-1 to TRBJ1-1; D is ambiguous. The CDR3 loop spans 15 amino acids. The germline V and J ends were trimmed by 3 bases and 0 bases, with 11 bases remaining between them. CDR1 MGHRA and CDR2 YSYEKL come from the germline V gene. DNA of the CDR3: TGCGCCAGCAGCCAGGTCTCCTTGTTGAACACTGAAGCTTTCTTT. As protein: CASSQVSLLNTEAFF.

Many counts were recorded for this clonotype. The chain joins TRBV19 to TRBJ1-1; the match to TRBD1 covers 8 bases. The CDR3 loop spans 16 amino acids. J gave up 0 bases and V 3 bases, and 6 bases lay outside the gene matches. Germline CDR1 LNHDA, CDR2 SQIVND (reference sequence). CDR3 sequence: CASSMGQDSMNTEAFF. The CDR3 coding sequence is TGTGCCAGTAGTATGGGACAGGACTCTATGAACACTGAAGCTTTCTTT.

The sample holds many counts of this clonotype. The rearrangement links TRBV7-8 to TRBJ1-4; no clear D. The germline CDR1 and CDR2 sequences are SGHVS and FQNEAQ. The CDR3 runs to 14 residues. V lost 5 bases to trimming and J lost 2 bases, with 9 bases between them. This chain's CDR3 is CASSPQSTNEKLFF. Written as DNA, the CDR3 is TGTGCCAGCAGCCCCCAGTCGACTAATGAAAAACTGTTTTTT.

Only a few counts were recorded for this clonotype. The chain joins TRBV19 to TRBJ1-2, with no clear D. The V gene lost 7 bases and the J gene lost 0 bases, with 12 bases spanning the gap. This CDR3 spans 14 amino acids. From germline, CDR1 is LNHDA and CDR2 SQIVND (reference sequence). The CDR3 protein is CASNPIGANYGYTF. In DNA form, the CDR3 reads TGTGCCAGTAACCCAATCGGGGCTAACTATGGCTACACCTTC.

This clonotype has at least ten counts. This sequence joins TRBV7-3 and TRBJ2-6; no clear D. The V gene's germline CDR1 is SGHTA and CDR2 FQGTGA. V was pared by 5 bases and J by 4 bases, with 6 bases between. This CDR3 is 13 amino acids long. CDR3 protein: CASSHSGANVLTF. CDR3 nucleotides: TGTGCCAGCAGCCATTCGGGGGCCAACGTCCTGACTTTC.

This clonotype occurred many times. The chain has TRBV28 and TRBJ2-7; 9 bases line up with TRBD1. The CDR3 is made up of 14 amino acids. With V trimmed by 5 bases and J by 3 bases, 5 bases remained unmatched. Germline loops: CDR1 MDHEN, CDR2 SYDVKM. The CDR3 spells CASSARQGGYEQYF. The CDR3 nucleotides read TGTGCCAGCAGTGCCCGACAGGGGGGCTACGAGCAGTACTTC.

At least ten counts were recorded for this clonotype. The chain is built from TRBV18 and TRBJ2-7; 7 bases map to TRBD1. CDR3 size: 14 residues. CDR1 and CDR2 from the germline V gene are KGHSH and LQKENI. V was pared by 3 bases and J by 3 bases, with 5 bases of the junction left unmatched. The chain's CDR3 is CASSPGTAGYEQYF. The CDR3 coding sequence is TGTGCCAGCTCACCCGGGACAGCAGGCTACGAGCAGTACTTC.

The chain links TRBV20-1 to TRBJ1-5, with D uncertain. The CDR3 sequence is 12 residues long. V lost 3 bases and J lost 3, with 6 bases in between. The germline V gene encodes CDR1 DFQATT and CDR2 SNEGSKA (reference sequence). The CDR3 coding sequence is TGCAGTGCTAGCCTCCTCAATCAGCCCCAGCATTTT. Protein sequence: CSASLLNQPQHF.

This clonotype was observed at least ten times. The chain joins TRBV6-1 to TRBJ2-1, with D perhaps TRBD1 (6 bases). Germline CDR1 is MNHNS and CDR2 is SASEGT. The CDR3 runs 13 residues. Trimming took 5 bases from V and 12 from J, leaving 17 bases between them. The CDR3 nucleotides read TGTGCCAGCAGTAACAATGGGGGCGCAAGGCAGTTCTTC. Translated, it gives CASSNNGGARQFF.

This clonotype has a count of ten or more. V gene TRBV28 combines with J gene TRBJ1-1, with TRBD1 as a possible D gene (6 bases). The length of the CDR3 is 12 residues. Germline values: CDR1 MDHEN, CDR2 SYDVKM. The V and J ends lost 11 bases and 1 base respectively, with 11 bases between them. The CDR3 region has the DNA TGTGCCGCGGGACACCCGAACACTGAAGCTTTCTTT. It yields the protein CAAGHPNTEAFF.

The chain recombines TRBV19 with TRBJ2-7; D is possibly TRBD1 or TRBD2 (5 bases each). The V end was cut by 9 bases, the J end by 4 bases, with 10 bases between. Germline values: CDR1 LNHDA, CDR2 SQIVND (reference sequence). The CDR3 has 11 residues. The CDR3 region is CASEGFYEQYF. The CDR3 DNA is TGTGCCAGCGAGGGGTTTTACGAGCAGTACTTC.

This clonotype was seen many times. The J gene is TRBJ2-1, the V gene TRBV24-1; 8 positions match TRBD2. The junction had 5 bases not matched to a gene; V was cut back by 1 base and J by 4 bases. The CDR3 runs to 16 residues. Germline CDR1 and CDR2: KGHDR and SFDVKD. The CDR3 DNA sequence: TGTGCCACCAGTGATTTTGGGCGGGAGGCTTACAATGAGCAGTTCTTC. Translated: CATSDFGREAYNEQFF.

This clonotype came up many times. The chain combines TRBV28 with TRBJ2-4; perhaps TRBD2 as D (6 bases). Trimming left V 2 bases short and J 3 bases short, with 14 bases between. Germline CDR1 and CDR2: MDHEN and SYDVKM. The CDR3 consists of 16 residues. CDR3 in DNA: TGTGCCAGCAGTTTACCCCCCGGGAGTGGCAAAAACATTCAGTACTTC. This sequence encodes CASSLPPGSGKNIQYF.

This clonotype occurred a few times. A much larger clone lies a single base off, so this may be a read error. The chain recombines TRBV28 with TRBJ2-1; 7 bases align to TRBD1. CDR1 is MDHEN and CDR2 is SYDVKM in the germline V gene. The CDR3 has 16 residues. The CDR3 DNA reads as TGTGCCAGCAGGACCATTGGGGACAGTACCTACAATAAGCAGTTCTTC. It encodes CASRTIGDSTYNKQFF.

This clonotype was observed at least ten times. The chain employs TRBV28 and TRBJ1-5; the D gene is possibly TRBD1 (6 bases). Trimming stripped 5 bases from V and 2 bases from J, with 13 bases between. Germline-derived CDR1 and CDR2 are MDHEN and SYDVKM. CDR3 length: 15 amino acids. The CDR3 loop is CASSPGHPGNQPQHF. The CDR3, as DNA: TGTGCCAGCAGTCCGGGACACCCAGGCAATCAGCCCCAGCATTTT. The full variable domain, with the rest looked up from reference TRBV28 and TRBJ1-5, is DVKVTQSSRYLVKRTGEKVFLECVQDMDHENMFWYRQDPGLGLRLIYFSYDVKMKEKGDIPEGYSVSREKKERFSLILESASTNQTSMYLCASSPGHPGNQPQHFGDGTRLSIL.

This clonotype was picked up a small number of times. This chain links TRBV4-2 with TRBJ2-3, with D uncertain. Germline lookup yields CDR1 LGHNA and CDR2 YNFKEQ. CDR3 length: 16 amino acids. The ends were cut back, 0 bases at V and 1 base at J, with 11 bases in the middle. In DNA, the CDR3 is TGTGCCAGCAGCCAAGATTCCTCCCGCGGCACAGATACGCAGTATTTT. Protein product: CASSQDSSRGTDTQYF.

This clonotype came up many times. The chain combines TRBV18 with TRBJ1-3; TRBD1 might be the D (5 bases). Germline V gene data show CDR1 as KGHSH and CDR2 as LQKENI. The CDR3 runs 14 residues. V was cut by 0 bases and J by 3 bases, with 6 bases left in between. The CDR3: CASSPPGLGNTIYF. The CDR3 nucleotides are TGTGCCAGCTCACCACCGGGACTTGGAAACACCATATATTTT.

This clonotype was observed a few times. This chain joins TRBV5-5 and TRBJ2-3; the match to TRBD2 covers 7 bases. Losses at the gene ends were 0 bases for V and 6 bases for J; bases not matched to a gene: 10. CDR3 length: 16 amino acids. Germline V lookup: CDR1 SGHKS, CDR2 YYEKEE (reference sequence). The CDR3 sequence: CASSLGWRGGADTQYF. CDR3 coding DNA: TGTGCCAGCAGCTTGGGATGGCGGGGAGGGGCGGATACGCAGTATTTT.

The chain combines TRBV20-1 with TRBJ1-3, with D hard to call. V lost 6 bases to trimming and J lost 3 bases, with 15 bases between them. The CDR3 has 14 amino acids. The germline V gene encodes CDR1 DFQATT and CDR2 SNEGSKA (reference sequence). The CDR3: CSAQDLFSGNTIYF. The CDR3 bases are TGCAGTGCGCAGGACCTCTTCAGTGGAAACACCATATATTTT.

In this sample, this clonotype turned up many times. This sequence joins TRBV7-2 and TRBJ2-7, with 7 bases fitting TRBD2. Germline lookup yields CDR1 SGHTA and CDR2 FQGNSA. This CDR3 comprises 14 residues. The trim removed 1 base at V and 3 bases at J, leaving 3 bases unmatched. CDR3 sequence: CASSLDSGFYEQYF. The CDR3 DNA follows: TGTGCCAGCAGCTTAGATAGCGGGTTCTACGAGCAGTACTTC.

This clonotype was found many times. The chain carries TRBV3-1 and TRBJ2-7; 7 bases line up with TRBD1. CDR3 length: 12 amino acids. CDR1 is LGHDT, CDR2 YNNKEL, per germline (reference sequence). V shed 6 bases, J shed 6 bases, and the junction held 5 bases outside the gene matches. CDR3 loop: CASRNRGGEQYF. As DNA, the CDR3 is TGTGCCAGCAGAAACAGGGGCGGCGAGCAGTACTTC.